This is a list of T cell receptor beta chains from one sample in a study of molecular identifiers for immune sequencing clone quantification. MiXCR was run by TCRdb on the PCR reads, yielding one entry per CDR3 protein. The sample yields hundreds of thousands of distinct CDR3 sequences, over 25% seen once. The specimen sequenced was naive CD8+ T cells from blood, with Jurkat cell RNA spiked in. All receptors come from a human donor in good health. Some libraries in this study had Jurkat cell RNA spiked in. The CDR3 runs from the conserved cysteine through the conserved F or W. The D gene is left open where the match is weak. A row's size may be missing; if present it is once, few, many or a size class.

TRBD1	TRBV7-9	few	TRBJ2-7	TGTGCCAGCAGCTTAAAAGGGACAGCCTCCTACGAGCAGTACTTC	CASSLKGTASYEQYF
NA	TRBV7-9	many	TRBJ1-5	TGTGCCAGCAGCTTAGCAACACACCAGCCCCAGCATTTT	CASSLATHQPQHF
NA	TRBV5-8	few	TRBJ2-2	TGTGCCAGCAGCTGGGGGCGGACGAACACCGGGGAGCTGTTTTTT	CASSWGRTNTGELFF
NA	TRBV7-8	many	TRBJ2-3	TGTGCCAGCAGCTTAGCGGGACGGGGGCGCACAGATACGCAGTATTTT	CASSLAGRGRTDTQYF
TRBD2	TRBV4-3	few	TRBJ2-3	TGCGCCAGCAGCCAAGAGGGGAAGCGGGAGGGCGCAGATACGCAGTATTTT	CASSQEGKREGADTQYF
NA	TRBV27	NA	TRBJ2-3	TGTGCCAGCAGGGGGGTGTGGGGCGGAGATACGCAGTATTTT	CASRGVWGGDTQYF
NA	TRBV4-3	NA	TRBJ2-5	TGCGCCAGCAGCCAAGCCCTTGAACCACCTCAAGAGACCCAGTACTTC	CASSQALEPPQETQYF
NA	TRBV9	NA	TRBJ2-2	TGTGCCAGCAGCGTAGCTTATAGGGGCGGGGAGCTGTTTTTT	CASSVAYRGGELFF
NA	TRBV5-4	NA	TRBJ2-7	TGTGCCAGCAGCTTCGCGTCAGGCGCCTCCTACGAGCAGTACTTC	CASSFASGASYEQYF
TRBD1	TRBV4-1	many	TRBJ1-1	TGCGCCAGCAGCCTGCTAGGGCAGGGGGTCGAAGCTTTCTTT	CASSLLGQGVEAFF
TRBD2	TRBV20-1	NA	TRBJ2-7	TGCAGTGCTAGAGATTTGGGTCTTACGGGAGGCCACCCCTACGAGCAGTACTTC	CSARDLGLTGGHPYEQYF
NA	TRBV7-9	many	TRBJ1-1	TGTGCCAGCAGCTTCGGATCTTCGAGGGGGACCGCTGAAGCTTTCTTT	CASSFGSSRGTAEAFF
NA	TRBV27	NA	TRBJ2-5	TGTGCCAGCAGTTTAGCCTTACTACCTCAAGAGACCCAGTACTTC	CASSLALLPQETQYF
NA	TRBV7-7	few	TRBJ2-5	TGTGCTAGCAGCTTAAGAGCTCCAGAGGCCAAAGAGACCCAGTACTTC	CASSLRAPEAKETQYF
NA	TRBV20-1	NA	TRBJ1-4	TGCAGTGCTAGAGAGTTGACCGGCGGTTGGGGAAAACTGTTTTTT	CSARELTGGWGKLFF
NA	TRBV11-3	few	TRBJ1-6	TGTGCCAGCAGCTTAGGGTACGGTACGAATTCACCCCTCCACTTT	CASSLGYGTNSPLHF
NA	TRBV6-5	NA	TRBJ2-2	TGTGCCAGCAGCCTCCTCCTAAACCGACAACGGGCCGGGGAGCTGTTTTTT	CASSLLLNRQRAGELFF
TRBD1	TRBV6-5	few	TRBJ1-3	TGTGCCAGCAGTATCCGACAGGGGGTCTCTAGTGGAAACACCATATATTTT	CASSIRQGVSSGNTIYF
TRBD2	TRBV12-3/TRBV12-4	many	TRBJ2-5	TGTGCCAGCAGCCACTACGGGAGGGAGGGGGAGACCCAGTACTTC	CASSHYGREGETQYF
NA	TRBV10-3	NA	TRBJ2-7	TGTGCCATCAGTGCTCAAAACGGAGGGACCCCCTACGAGCAGTGCTTC	CAISAQNGGTPYEQCF
NA	TRBV11-2	many	TRBJ2-5	TGTGCCAGCAGCTTAGAATCGGTTTCCCAAGAGACCCAGTACTTC	CASSLESVSQETQYF
NA	TRBV30	many	TRBJ2-1	TGTGCCTGGAGACCTACGAATGAGCAGTTCTTC	CAWRPTNEQFF
TRBD2	TRBV10-3	NA	TRBJ2-7	TGTGCCATCAGCGGACTAGCGGGGGTCTCCTACGAGCAGTACTTC	CAISGLAGVSYEQYF
NA	TRBV4-3	many	TRBJ2-7	TGCGCCAGCAGCCCTATTCAGGGGAACTACGAGCAGTACTTC	CASSPIQGNYEQYF
NA	TRBV4-3	NA	TRBJ2-7	TGCGCCAGCAGCCAAGTGTCTCGCGGCGAGCAGTACTTC	CASSQVSRGEQYF
TRBD1	TRBV2	few	TRBJ2-1	TGTGCCAGCAGTGGGGGGACAGACCCCAGTATTCGATCCTACAATGAGCAGTTCTTC	CASSGGTDPSIRSYNEQFF
TRBD1	TRBV6-6	many	TRBJ1-5	TGTGCCAGCAGTAAAAACACCCGGGACAGAAGTCTAGGTGATCAGCCCCAGCATTTT	CASSKNTRDRSLGDQPQHF
TRBD1	TRBV20-1	NA	TRBJ2-2	TGCAGTGCTGAAGACCGGGACAGGGACTCCGGGGAGCTGTTTTTT	CSAEDRDRDSGELFF
NA	TRBV24-1	few	TRBJ2-3	TGTGCCACCGAGGGGGGAGATACGCAGTATTTT	CATEGGDTQYF
TRBD2	TRBV7-9	NA	TRBJ2-3	TGTGCCAGCAGCTTAGTAGCGGGGGGCACAGGTACGCAGTATTTT	CASSLVAGGTGTQYF
NA	TRBV20-1	NA	TRBJ2-3	TGCAGTGCTAGAGCCCCGGACGGGTTCACAGATACGCAGTATTTT	CSARAPDGFTDTQYF
TRBD1	TRBV28	many	TRBJ2-7	TGTGCCAGCAGTTTATCAGCGGGACAGGGCCTCGACGAGCAGTACTTC	CASSLSAGQGLDEQYF
NA	TRBV5-6	NA	TRBJ2-5	TGTGCCAGCAGCTTGGTCAGGGGTTTTACGAAGACCCAGTACTTC	CASSLVRGFTKTQYF
NA	TRBV2	few	TRBJ1-2	TGTGCCAGCAGTGAAGGGACAAACCTGGGGTATGGCTACACCTTC	CASSEGTNLGYGYTF
TRBD2	TRBV20-1	NA	TRBJ2-1	TGCGGTGCTAGACCACTAGCGGAGACCCCCAGGTCCTACAATGAGCAGTTCTTC	CGARPLAETPRSYNEQFF
TRBD1	TRBV7-2	NA	TRBJ2-6	TGTGCCAGCAGCTCCGGGACAGGGCCTTCCTCTGGGGCCAACGTCCTGACTTTC	CASSSGTGPSSGANVLTF
NA	TRBV11-2	NA	TRBJ2-5	TGTGCCAGCAGCTTAACAGGGTCCTTTGGGGAGACCCAGTACTTC	CASSLTGSFGETQYF
NA	TRBV7-6	many	TRBJ1-6	TGTGCCAGCAGCTTAGGCGCAGGAGGTTCACCCCTCCACTTT	CASSLGAGGSPLHF
TRBD2	TRBV27	many	TRBJ2-7	TGTGCCAGCAGCTTGTCTAGCGGGAGTATACCCTACGAGCAGTACTTC	CASSLSSGSIPYEQYF
NA	TRBV20-1	few	TRBJ2-3	TGCAGTGCTAGGACTCTAAAAACAGGTACGCAGTATTTT	CSARTLKTGTQYF
NA	TRBV5-1	NA	TRBJ2-3	TGCGCCAGCAGCCGGGGAGACCCAGATACGCAGTATTTT	CASSRGDPDTQYF
NA	TRBV5-1	many	TRBJ1-1	TGCGCCAGCAGCTTGGCCTCTGCGTCCGTTCCCGAAGCTTTCTTT	CASSLASASVPEAFF